This T cell receptor beta chain was sequenced for a study of vaccination effects on CD4 cells after COVID-19. Notes on the study in general: Healthy vaccinees' vaccine-induced clones included only 1 of 255 that recognized common cold coronaviruses.

After expansion with viral peptide pools in the ViraFEST assay, antigen-specific CD4+ T cells were sequenced. The culture ran for around nine days before CD4+ T cells were isolated. Two doses of BNT162b2 or mRNA-1273 vaccine were administered to participants. A density of around 2 million PBMC per well was used; these cells were cultured with 9.5 to 10 IU/ml IL-2 and about 9.5 ug/ml peptides. Half of the medium was exchanged for IL-2 medium on both days 3 and 7. Sequenced by immunoSEQ multiplex PCR; TCRdb stores in-frame clones only, minus some. This table has just under 60,000 clones, around four fifths appearing once. Germline V gene data show CDR1 as LNHDA and CDR2 as SQIVND (reference sequence). Trimming removed 3 bases from V and 4 bases from J, with 9 bases in between. The CDR3 contains 13 residues. A note on this clone: Its specificity is unknown.

Sequenced here: CD4+ T cells from PBMCs cultured with HCoV-OC43 spike peptides, sampled after COVID-19 vaccination. Described subset: HCoV-OC43 spike overlapping peptide pool stimulation. V gene TRBV19 combines with J gene TRBJ2-5, with D possibly called TRBD1 or TRBD2 (5 bases each). The receptor was derived from a human donor who received a COVID-19 vaccine. CDR3 sequence: CASSMRGGETQYF. The CDR3 bases are TGTGCCAGTAGTATGAGGGGTGGAGAGACCCAGTACTTC.